The 31 T cell receptor beta chains below were found in one sample sequenced in a study of human T cells and chemical hapten exposure. Time point noted: patch test 3, about 24 weeks after DPC sensitization. Treatment indicated: therapeutic diphenylcyclopropenone sensitization with weekly scalp DPC. MiXCR, applied by TCRdb to the RACE reads, yields one record per CDR3 protein. The sample has 180,000 or so distinct CDR3 sequences, around 25% seen once. This specimen was whole blood, taken in connection with sensitization to the hapten diphenylcyclopropenone (DPC). These receptors originate from a woman between 40 and 50 years old with alopecia areata. Some clones in this sample may be carry-over from other donors' samples.

V usage is TRBV28 and J usage is TRBJ2-7, with a weak D call TRBD2 (6 bases). V lost 7 bases and J lost 1, with 11 bases in between. CDR3 length: 13 amino acids. Germline loops: CDR1 MDHEN, CDR2 SYDVKM. The CDR3 region is CASTLGGSYEQYF. CDR3 DNA: TGTGCCAGCACCCTAGGAGGGTCCTACGAGCAGTACTTC.

On this clonotype itself: Sequence at one end of the junction differs from germline and may be a read error. V usage is TRBV20-1 and J usage is TRBJ2-1; possible D gene TRBD1, 5 bases. The CDR3 is made up of 12 amino acids. CDR1 DFQATT and CDR2 SNEGSKA come from the germline V gene (reference sequence). CDR3 DNA: TGCAGTGCTAGTATCTGGGGCCAAGAACCTTCCTTC. Its protein is CSASIWGQEPSF.

V usage is TRBV7-2 and J usage is TRBJ2-7, with 10 bases aligning to TRBD2. Trimming at V came to 5 bases and at J to 3 bases, leaving 7 bases not matched to a gene. Germline assignment: CDR1 SGHTA and CDR2 FQGNSA. The CDR3 is 15 residues long. The CDR3 here is CASSPLAGVYYEQYF. CDR3 coding DNA: TGTGCCAGCAGCCCCCTAGCGGGAGTTTACTACGAGCAGTACTTC.

This clonotype was counted many times. V and J are TRBV29-1 and TRBJ1-4, with D perhaps matching TRBD1 (5 bases). CDR1 and CDR2 (germline): SQVTM, ANQGSEA. The V gene lost 6 bases and the J gene lost 8 bases, with 16 bases spanning the gap. The length of the CDR3 is 13 residues. The CDR3 nucleotides read TGCAGCGTCAGCAGGGCCCTAGAGGAAAAACTGTTTTTT. Protein product: CSVSRALEEKLFF.

In its sample, this clonotype was seen a few times. The V call is TRBV10-3, the J call TRBJ2-6; a weak D match, TRBD2 (5 bases). Per germline, CDR1 ENHRY and CDR2 SYGVKD. Trimming removed 7 bases at V and 14 bases at J, with 18 bases between. The CDR3 runs to 13 residues. CDR3 DNA sequence: TGTGCCATCACTCCTGAGAGGGCGCTCATCCTGACTTTC. As protein: CAITPERALILTF.

This clonotype was seen at least ten times. V and J are TRBV3-1 and TRBJ2-3; 8 nucleotides line up with TRBD2. The CDR3 covers 16 residues. V gave up 1 base and J gave up 0 bases; unmatched junction bases: 3. Germline V lookup: CDR1 LGHDT, CDR2 YNNKEL (reference sequence). The DNA of the CDR3 is TGTGCCAGCAGCCAAGCCCCGGGGGGGAGCACAGATACGCAGTATTTT. It codes for CASSQAPGGSTDTQYF.

This clonotype was detected ten times or more. The V gene is TRBV29-1, the J gene TRBJ1-5; D remains ambiguous. Trimming stripped 4 bases from V and 2 bases from J, with 6 bases between. CDR1 and CDR2 (germline): SQVTM, ANQGSEA. The CDR3 totals 12 residues. The CDR3 DNA follows: TGCAGCGTTGGAACAGGCAATCAGCCCCAGCATTTT. Protein sequence: CSVGTGNQPQHF.

This clonotype was recorded at least ten times. The J gene is TRBJ2-5, the V gene TRBV29-1; no reliable D call. V lost 4 bases to trimming and J lost 4 bases, with 10 bases between them. This CDR3 contains 12 residues. From germline, CDR1 is SQVTM and CDR2 ANQGSEA. DNA for the CDR3: TGCAGCGTTGCATCGGCACTAGAGACCCAGTACTTC. Amino acid sequence: CSVASALETQYF.

This chain links TRBV20-1 with TRBJ2-2, with a tentative D call TRBD2 (5 bases). This CDR3 has 13 amino acids. Germline CDR1 and CDR2: DFQATT and SNEGSKA (reference sequence). V dropped 3 bases and J dropped 5 bases, with 10 bases sitting between them. The chain's CDR3 is CSASGGGTGELFF. The DNA of the CDR3 is TGCAGTGCTAGCGGAGGCGGGACCGGGGAGCTGTTTTTT.

The rearrangement links TRBV20-1 to TRBJ2-2; possible D gene TRBD1, 6 bases. The CDR3 loop spans 14 amino acids. V was shortened by 0 bases and J by 4 bases, with 9 bases between the two germline ends. Germline loops: CDR1 DFQATT, CDR2 SNEGSKA (reference sequence). Written as DNA, the CDR3 is TGCAGTGCTAGAGATCCCAGGGGCACCGGGGAGCTGTTTTTT. Its protein is CSARDPRGTGELFF.

V is TRBV27 and J is TRBJ1-5, with TRBD1 matching over 9 bases. In germline, CDR1 is MNHEY, CDR2 SMNVEV (reference sequence). V shed 11 bases, J shed 1 base, and the junction held 12 bases outside the gene matches. The CDR3 totals 16 residues. CDR3 nucleotides: TGTGCCGCGTCCCGGGACAGGGAGTGGAGCAATCAGCCCCAGCATTTT. Translated: CAASRDREWSNQPQHF.

The table lists this clonotype with a count of one. The V gene is TRBV7-3, the J gene TRBJ2-5; D gene ambiguous. The CDR3 runs to 13 residues. Germline V gives CDR1 SGHTA, CDR2 FQGTGA. Deletions cut 5 bases from V and 4 bases from J, with 11 bases between. The chain's CDR3 is CASSQAVGETQYF. CDR3 bases: TGTGCCAGCAGCCAGGCGGTGGGAGAGACCCAGTACTTC.

This chain joins TRBV4-1 and TRBJ2-3; 10 bases match TRBD2. In germline, CDR1 is MGHRA, CDR2 YSYEKL. Unmatched junction bases numbered 11, after V lost 2 bases and J lost 6 bases. The CDR3 consists of 17 residues. The CDR3 sequence is CASSQLLAGANRDTQYF. For the CDR3, the DNA is TGCGCCAGCAGCCAACTCCTAGCGGGAGCCAACCGTGATACGCAGTATTTT.

V usage is TRBV6-1 and J usage is TRBJ1-3, with D maybe TRBD1 (5 bases). CDR1 is MNHNS, CDR2 SASEGT, per germline. V gave up 9 bases and J gave up 0 bases, with 12 bases separating them. The CDR3 is 14 amino acids. The CDR3 DNA reads TGTGCCAGTTTTAGGGGCGACTCTGGAAACACCATATATTTT. Translated: CASFRGDSGNTIYF.

The chain joins TRBV28 to TRBJ1-2; 9 positions match TRBD1. Germline CDR1 is MDHEN and CDR2 is SYDVKM. J gave up 6 bases and V 6 bases, and 8 bases lay outside the gene matches. The CDR3 has 14 residues. The CDR3 nucleotides read TGTGCCAGCAGAGAACAGGGGGCGTCTGATGGCTACACCTTC. Protein: CASREQGASDGYTF.

This clonotype was picked up a small number of times. The chain combines TRBV20-1 with TRBJ2-1; TRBD2 agrees at 7 bases. The germline V gene encodes CDR1 DFQATT and CDR2 SNEGSKA (reference sequence). The CDR3 consists of 15 residues. The V and J ends lost 5 bases and 5 bases, in that order; junction bases with no gene match: 12. The CDR3 bases are TGCAGTGCTCAAAGAGCGGGATCCCCGGACAATGAGCAGTTCTTC. Protein product: CSAQRAGSPDNEQFF.

This clonotype was seen repeatedly, ten times or more. The chain uses TRBV5-4 and TRBJ2-2; TRBD2 might be the D (5 bases). Between the trimmed V and J ends, which lost 2 bases and 6 bases, there was a span of 11 bases. This CDR3 is built from 14 residues. Germline loops: CDR1 SGHNT, CDR2 YYREEE (reference sequence). CDR3 DNA sequence: TGTGCCAGCAGCTTAAGGCTAGCACCCGGGGAGCTGTTTTTT. This encodes CASSLRLAPGELFF.

The chain links TRBV6-2 or TRBV6-3 to TRBJ1-6, with 7 bases fitting TRBD1. From germline, CDR1 is MNHEY and CDR2 SVGEGT. CDR3 length: 14 amino acids. V lost 0 bases to trimming and J lost 17 bases; unmatched junction nucleotides: 10. The CDR3 region is CASSYSSRTGVVHF. In DNA form, the CDR3 reads TGTGCCAGCAGTTACTCCTCGAGGACAGGAGTCGTCCACTTT.

This clonotype was found many times. The chain uses TRBV29-1 and TRBJ1-1; D is uncertain. V was pared by 1 base and J by 0 bases, with 6 bases between. This CDR3 comprises 13 residues. Germline V gene data show CDR1 as SQVTM and CDR2 as ANQGSEA. The CDR3 sequence is CSVEGRLNTEAFF. The CDR3 region has the DNA TGCAGCGTTGAAGGGCGCTTGAACACTGAAGCTTTCTTT.

This clonotype was picked up a small number of times. The chain links TRBV29-1 to TRBJ1-1; 9 positions match TRBD1. Unmatched junction bases numbered 3, after V lost 3 bases and J lost 1 base. The CDR3 has 14 amino acids. Germline CDR1 reads SQVTM; CDR2 reads ANQGSEA. In DNA form, the CDR3 reads TGCAGCGTTGATGGGGGACAGGGGAACACTGAAGCTTTCTTT. Protein product: CSVDGGQGNTEAFF.

This clonotype was counted between two and nine times. V usage is TRBV28 and J usage is TRBJ2-5, with TRBD2 matching over 7 bases. CDR3 size: 15 residues. The germline gives CDR1 MDHEN, CDR2 SYDVKM. With V trimmed by 0 bases and J by 2 bases, 3 bases remained unmatched. CDR3 nucleotide sequence: TGTGCCAGCAGTTTATGGGGCGGGGGTCAAGAGACCCAGTACTTC. It specifies CASSLWGGGQETQYF.

The chain combines TRBV12-3 or TRBV12-4 with TRBJ1-2, with D unresolved. CDR3 length: 13 residues. The ends were cut back, 5 bases at V and 6 bases at J, with 13 bases in the middle. Here the CDR3 reads CASSLTESHGYTF. The CDR3 nucleotides are TGTGCCAGCAGTCTTACAGAGTCCCATGGCTACACCTTC.

The chain uses TRBV7-2 and TRBJ1-5, with D tentatively TRBD1 (5 bases). Germline values: CDR1 SGHTA, CDR2 FQGNSA. The CDR3 has 17 residues. Trimming stripped 5 bases from V and 1 base from J, with 18 bases between. DNA of the CDR3: TGTGCCAGCAGCCCATTCAGGGACGGGATGAGCAATCAGCCCCAGCATTTT. It codes for CASSPFRDGMSNQPQHF.

This clonotype has only a few counts. The J gene is TRBJ2-1, the V gene TRBV10-3; 9 nucleotides line up with TRBD2. Germline loops: CDR1 ENHRY, CDR2 SYGVKD. V gave up 5 bases and J gave up 8 bases; unmatched junction bases: 13. This CDR3 region has 16 residues. CDR3 sequence (DNA): TGTGCCATCAGTTTACGCGGGAGGGCCTTGGCCCATGAGCAGTTCTTC. Amino acid sequence: CAISLRGRALAHEQFF.

The chain combines TRBV12-3 or TRBV12-4 with TRBJ1-1, with 8 positions matching TRBD1. The CDR3 length is 13 residues. V lost 4 bases and J lost 8; bases outside the gene matches: 6. The CDR3 region is CASSWTGTGEAFF. The CDR3 nucleotides read TGTGCCAGCAGTTGGACCGGGACAGGCGAAGCTTTCTTT.

The chain is built from TRBV20-1 and TRBJ2-1; the D gene is possibly TRBD2 (5 bases). This CDR3 contains 14 residues. Trimming took off 2 bases at V and 5 bases at J, with 13 bases between the two ends. Germline CDR1 is DFQATT and CDR2 is SNEGSKA (reference sequence). CDR3 protein: CSARIIASNNEQFF. CDR3 coding DNA: TGCAGTGCTAGAATAATAGCGTCTAACAATGAGCAGTTCTTC.

The V call is TRBV12-5, the J call TRBJ1-1; D remains ambiguous. V lost 1 base and J lost 1, with 4 bases in between. Germline CDR1 and CDR2: LGHNT and FRNRAP. The CDR3 spans 13 residues. Here the CDR3 reads CASGLGGNTEAFF. DNA for the CDR3: TGTGCTAGTGGTTTGGGAGGGAACACTGAAGCTTTCTTT. Drawing the rest from reference TRBV12-5 and TRBJ1-1, the complete variable domain is DARVTQTPRHKVTEMGQEVTMRCQPILGHNTVFWYRQTMMQGLELLAYFRNRAPLDDSGMPKDRFSAEMPDATLATLKIQPSEPRDSAVYFCASGLGGNTEAFFGQGTRLTVV.

The chain combines TRBV9 with TRBJ2-7, with D perhaps matching TRBD1 (6 bases). The length of the CDR3 is 14 residues. Looked up from germline, CDR1 is SGDLS and CDR2 is YYNGEE. The V end lost 3 bases, the J end lost 3 bases, and 13 bases lay between the germline ends. This chain's CDR3 is CASSAMTGNYEQYF. CDR3 DNA: TGTGCCAGCAGCGCGATGACAGGTAACTACGAGCAGTACTTC.

The chain is built from TRBV20-1 and TRBJ2-1; D is uncertain. The CDR3 runs to 12 residues. CDR1 and CDR2 (germline): DFQATT, SNEGSKA (reference sequence). Trimming removed 0 bases from V and 8 bases from J, with 8 bases in between. The CDR3: CSARDGQDEQFF. As DNA, the CDR3 is TGCAGTGCTAGAGATGGTCAGGATGAGCAGTTCTTC.

The rearrangement links TRBV29-1 to TRBJ2-3; 8 nucleotides line up with TRBD2. Unmatched junction bases numbered 11, after V lost 4 bases and J lost 5 bases. Germline-derived CDR1 and CDR2 are SQVTM and ANQGSEA. This CDR3 is 15 amino acids long. The CDR3 DNA follows: TGCAGCGTTGCGGGTAGCGGGGACGGGATAGATACGCAGTATTTT. The encoded protein is CSVAGSGDGIDTQYF.

This clonotype was detected only a few times. The V and J genes are TRBV6-5 and TRBJ2-7; D possibly uses TRBD1 or TRBD2 (5 bases each). Between the trimmed V and J ends, which lost 2 bases and 2 bases, there was a span of 16 bases. The CDR3 totals 16 residues. The germline V gene encodes CDR1 MNHEY and CDR2 SVGAGI. For the CDR3, the DNA is TGTGCCAGCAGTTACGCGGGCGGGCAGGGACCCTACGAGCAGTACTTC. Residues: CASSYAGGQGPYEQYF.